This T cell receptor beta chain was captured by sequencing in a study of T cells in localized non-small cell lung cancer (dated by TCRdb to 2018 to 2020). General notes on the study: The study analyzed T cell repertoires of a few hundred early-stage NSCLC patients, comparing tumors and uninvolved tumor-adjacent lungs. The cohort comprised some 240 treatment-naïve NSCLC patients with resected, localized lung tumors. A mean age of around 69 years was recorded for the NSCLC patients, of whom roughly 130 were male and over 100 were female. Study-wide conclusions, independent of this receptor: Because multi-region tumor sequencing was not done, intratumor heterogeneity could not be ruled out. Higher blood T cell density associated with longer overall survival, while higher adjacent-lung clonality associated with shorter survival. Uninvolved tumor-adjacent lung showed the highest T cell clonality, higher than tumor, which suggests more focused antigenic responses in the adjacent lung. A median of about 61 of the top 100 tumor clones turned up in the paired uninvolved adjacent lung, and roughly 28 of those clones also ranked among the top 100 of that same adjacent lung. Because the study design was exploratory, TCR variables were selected using unadjusted p-values without false-discovery rate correction.

Via the germline V gene, CDR1 is WSHSY and CDR2 SAAADI. The CDR3 goes from the cysteine to the phenylalanine over 11 residues. Only the CDR3 portion is preserved as DNA: 33 bases, with reading frame beginning at the first base. Trimming costs V 2 bases and J 5 bases, and their ends lie 3 bases apart. In the case of this clone: No cognate antigen has been identified for it. No clone much larger than this one lies a single base away; base qualities are absent. Additional DNA sequences in this sample encode the identical CDR3.

The immunoSEQ Assay was used to sequence TCR beta CDR3 regions from DNA. The study's own analysis went as follows. To compute T cell density, TCR beta template counts were normalized to usable DNA, which was estimated by amplifying housekeeping genes. Richness was estimated using the preseqR package, with extrapolation to 400,000 templates for PBMC samples and to 120,000 templates for tissue samples. Clonality was defined by subtracting Pielou's evenness from one. To identify tissue-enriched TCRs, differential abundance testing was run on productive amino-acid clonotypes with a minimum total count of 5 and an alpha of 0.1. The Jaccard Index and the Morisita Overlap Index were used to quantify repertoire overlap between compartments. GLIPH grouped TCR beta CDR3s together with public tetramer-defined viral CDR3s, and a viral motif had to include at least three viral sequences and show V-gene enrichment. Imported from immuneACCESS, the table was reduced by TCRdb to in-frame sequences with V and J called. These copies leave out some clones; in studies compared against another copy, an unresolved V gene accounts for under half, and the cause of the remainder is not known. The V and J calls and clone size come from that table; D and trimming were worked out from the DNA. This sample holds about 35,000 clones; roughly 90% were observed only once. The ten largest account for roughly 1.9% of the sample.

At diagnosis, tumor, uninvolved tumor-adjacent lung and peripheral blood were collected and then preserved as a mix of FFPE and fresh-frozen material. For TCR repertoire profiling, blood samples were analyzed in the form of peripheral blood mononuclear cells. Recombination connected TRBV10-2 to TRBJ2-5, with no reliable assignment of the D segment. The receptor comes from a female donor of 60 years or more with stage I lung adenocarcinoma. Sequencing used peripheral blood, obtained before any cancer treatment. The DNA reads TGCGCCAGCAGTGAGCTGGAGACCCAGTACTTC. Its protein reads: CASSELETQYF.